This T cell receptor beta chain was captured in a study (dated by TCRdb to 2015 to 2016). In the study overall: The origins of HIV persistence were investigated in individuals who naturally controlled HIV infection.

The method behind the library was 5' RACE. TCRdb records Illumina HiSeq 2000 as the sequencer. In TCRdb, the public reads were trimmed at Q25 with fastp and aligned with MiXCR, with productive beta chains retained. Every CDR3 protein is listed once, alongside the most common genes and DNA of its rows. The sample contains 1,600 or so distinct CDR3 sequences, approximately 8% of them found a single time. 10% to 12% of the sample is taken by the ten largest. V and J lose 2 bases and 4 bases, and a span of 12 bases separates them. Inclusive of the bounding cysteine and phenylalanine, the CDR3 is 15 residues long. Only CDR3 DNA is held: 45 bases, read in frame from base 1. The germline V gene (reference sequence) yields LNHNV for CDR1 and YYDKDF for CDR2. This clonotype qualifies as medium-sized (0.01 to 0.1%). Its binding antigen is unknown. No base quality information exists; no much larger clone differs at one position.

Sequenced sample: central memory T cells from blood PBMCs. The label giving this sample's cell subset or site can be read as: central memory CD4+ T cells. The receptor was isolated from a female donor with HIV. The chain is assembled from TRBV15 and TRBJ1-5; 6 matching bases give a weak D call of TRBD1. The CDR3 has the sequence CATSRSPTGNQPQHF. The nucleotide sequence is given as TGTGCCACCAGCAGATCGCCGACAGGAAATCAGCCCCAGCATTTT.